The sequence of this T cell receptor (beta chain) was determined in a study of cytomegalovirus exposure and HLA in healthy donors (dated by TCRdb to about 2017). About the investigation overall: According to an earlier analysis of 450 to 650 of the donors, about 170 million T cells yielded over 100 million unique TCR beta sequences and about 280 Gb of sequence data. Roughly 300 gigabases of sequencing data and 70 million to 100 million unique TCR sequences made up an early release that covered fewer than 650 HLA-typed donors. Of the roughly 410 genotyped donors, over 80% were placed in the genetic ancestry cluster associated with self-reported Caucasian donors. The aim of the study was to test whether cataloging public T cell receptors could identify signatures of past pathogen exposure. The study profiled the T cell repertoires of under 700 subjects by immunosequencing and related them to cytomegalovirus serostatus. Besides the first cohort of more than 650 subjects, a separate validation cohort made up of roughly 120 different subjects was used. To predict cytomegalovirus infection status, the study combined high-throughput TCR immunosequencing, statistical association of individual TCRs with disease status, and machine learning. In a later analysis, previously published TCR beta repertoires from 600 to 850 donors were re-analyzed and high-resolution HLA genotyping was added so that TCR occurrence patterns could be studied. Rather than using new phenotypic data, the later analysis identified candidate immune exposures from TCR beta sequences and from how often those sequences occurred across donors. An earlier analysis of several hundred of the donors applied high-throughput TCR beta sequencing to assess whether each TCR beta V gene segment acted as functional or pseudogenic. Donor age, sex, ethnicity and CMV serostatus were compiled together with the repertoire data. In a later genetic analysis, genome-wide SNP genotypes for about three fifths of the roughly 670 donors were used, and that subset was treated as a discovery cohort. Every discovery cohort repertoire had been produced on one sequencing platform. HLA typing covered class I and class II loci at four-digit resolution. The number of typed donors differed by locus: about 620-640 for A, B, C, DRB1 and DQB1; approximately 520 for DQA1; approximately 600 for DPA1; and about 470 for DPB1. A few DR-DQ haplotypes were treated as single units for association and clustering because of strong linkage in the cohort. Across around 400 genotyped donors of the cohort, an average of approximately 240,000 unique TCR beta nucleotide sequences per donor were sequenced, and 15% to 20% of those sequences were non-productive.

Findings and caveats that apply to the study as a whole: About 17 rarely observed V segments, including chromosome 9 orphons, were excluded from the earlier analysis of approximately 600 of the donors because counts were too low. Because HLA typing was unavailable for some donors at each locus, only the typed subset was used in association tests. Several of the top co-occurrence clusters appeared to be linked to parvovirus B19, influenza, CMV and Epstein-Barr virus, according to a later analysis. In vitro tests confirmed that a few of the cytomegalovirus-associated TCR beta chains recognize cytomegalovirus antigens. V-gene and J-gene trimming of TCR beta chains was associated with a missense DCLRE1C variant in a later genetic analysis, and the association was replicated in an independent cohort. The presence/absence analyses assumed that sequencing depth was roughly uniform across donors, and that assumption may not be true. The study listed 150 to 200 TCR beta chains as associated with cytomegalovirus. Some IMGT-functional V segments, including TRBV6-2 and TRBV6-3, could not be told apart with the 87-base-pair reads, so those segments were excluded. In a later analysis, most CMV-associated TCR beta chains were found to appear HLA-restricted, with HLA associations seemingly driven largely by CMV exposure. Immune exposure information for the cohort was limited to CMV serostatus. Compared with equally common non-associated chains, HLA-associated TCR beta chains in a later analysis were more clonally expanded and had lower generation probabilities. While some public TCRs were present in many individuals, most TCR sequences turned up only very rarely across donors. In an earlier analysis of a few hundred of the donors, most TCR beta V segments were observed in productive rearrangements about 87% or about 30% of the time, broadly matching IMGT annotations. A further reported finding was that TCR beta sequences accurately predicted the HLA-A and HLA-B alleles for most subjects in the first cohort. In a later analysis, some 18,000 TCR beta sequences were associated with specific HLA alleles at a false discovery rate of 0.05. In a later analysis, the rate of TCR association differed among HLA loci, with DRB1 alleles having the most associated TCRs and HLA-C alleles having the fewest. Compared with the approximately 720-donor mean, donors in an Asian-associated ancestry cluster had fewer N-insertions in productive TCRs, according to a later genetic analysis. The cohort was sequenced for TCR beta chains only, and without alpha or paired-chain data the features that could be detected were limited. Linkage disequilibrium might explain the correlated functional status among segregating V segments, but an unknown experimental factor could not be ruled out. Strong co-occurrence of HLA alleles, especially DR and DQ, made assigning TCR associations to individual alleles difficult. The authors suggested that the approach could potentially be extended to other disease states and immunological phenotypes. The classifier was reported to diagnose cytomegalovirus status with high specificity and sensitivity in both the original cohort and the validation cohort. The sequencing pipeline was judged likely to have produced a cluster of highly shared sequence variants as a technical artifact.

The library was built by means of the immunoSEQ multiplex PCR assay. For the multiplex PCR, a mixture combining 60 forward primers for TCR Vbeta segments and 13 reverse primers for TCR Jbeta segments was used. The CDR3 region of rearranged TCR beta genes was amplified from genomic DNA with a multiplex PCR assay. On the Illumina HiSeq System, the amplified TCR beta libraries were sequenced as 87-base-pair reads. As for how the authors treated the data: In a later analysis, tens of millions of unique TCR beta chains were counted across the approximately 620 repertoires, and approximately 11 million of these chains were shared by at least two donors. Raw reads were error-corrected and collapsed into unique sequences with a nearest-neighbor algorithm that merged closely related sequences to remove PCR and sequencing errors. Alignment of CDR3 sequences to IMGT reference sequences was used to assign V, D and J gene segments. Each retained sequence needed at least a six-nucleotide match to both a V gene segment and a J gene segment. A rearrangement was called productive if the CDR3 had no stop codons and remained in frame with V and J, and every other rearrangement was called non-productive. CDR3 was defined by IMGT convention, running from the second conserved V-encoded cysteine to the conserved J-encoded phenylalanine. The earlier analysis of 587 of the donors excluded sequences that lacked an unambiguous match to a single V gene segment. An earlier analysis of several hundred of the donors called V segments functional above 56.7% productive rearrangements and segregating when the between-donor standard deviation exceeded 5%. To diagnose cytomegalovirus status from the catalog of TCR beta chain sequences, a statistical classification framework was built. In a later analysis, TCR nucleotide sequences were compared against IMGT/GENE-DB human TR gene sequences so that V and J genes could be assigned. The TCRdist pipeline was used in a later analysis to assign CDR3 sequences and most-parsimonious VDJ recombination scenarios. In a later analysis, each TCR beta chain was defined by its CDR3 amino acid sequence together with its V-gene family, and reads lacking a unique V-gene family were excluded. A later analysis removed over 500 highly shared, low-generation-probability nucleotide sequences to deal with suspected cross-contamination and a sequencing artifact. In a later analysis, a clonal expansion index was calculated for each public chain from normalized within-repertoire ranks of inferred template counts. Generation probabilities in a later analysis came from a VDJ recombination model fitted to out-of-frame rearrangements, and those results were checked against IGoR. Hypergeometric tests were used in a later analysis to score TCR-TCR, TCR-HLA and TCR-CMV co-occurrence, with a repertoire-size bias correction applied to the TCR pairs. False discovery rates were estimated in a later analysis by permuting HLA or CMV assignments 20 times. A later analysis grouped co-occurring TCRs with DBSCAN, adding TCRdist sequence similarity when clustering within HLA-allele-positive subsets. Co-occurrence clustering excluded repertoires with fewer than 30,000 or more than 120,000 public chains, plus five with anomalous nucleotide sharing. The clones in this table, taken by TCRdb from immuneACCESS, are in-frame only. Not every clone is retained; where verified, under half of the shortfall comes from an unresolved V gene, and the cause of the rest is unknown. The V and J calls and clone size come from that table; D and trimming were worked out from the DNA. In this sample the table shows 100,000 to 150,000 clones, under 12% of which occur a single time. Jointly, the top ten make up 4.6% of the sample.

In regard to this clone: No antigen is known for it. The sample holds no much larger clone one base away, and base qualities are not on file.

The cohort comprised around 700 healthy bone marrow donors. Cohort members were all nominally healthy when sampled, although unrecorded immune exposures were likely present. The donor was CMV seropositive and belonged to the group of more than 250 seropositive cohort members. A peripheral blood sample was provided by each donor, and peripheral blood mononuclear cells were used for TCR beta sequencing. Genomic DNA was extracted from the blood cell samples with the Qiagen DNeasy Blood Extraction Kit. CDR1 and CDR2, per the germline V gene, are MGHRA and YSYEKL. Reading from cysteine to phenylalanine, the CDR3 counts 15 amino acids. Solely the CDR3 DNA is kept, with 45 bases framed from the first base. V is trimmed back by 1 base and J by 2 bases, and the junction contains 5 bases that no gene match accounts for.

This chain joins TRBV4-1 to TRBJ2-7, with 7 bases in between that match TRBD2. The sequenced material came from PBMCs. This sequence originates from a woman aged 18-29 years in good health and CMV-seropositive. The nucleotides are TGCGCCAGCAGCCAAGCTAAGCGGGGCCCCTACGAGCAGTACTTC. Its coded protein is CASSQAKRGPYEQYF.